The present entry profiles one T cell receptor beta chain with its context. Its target antigen remains unknown. Instrument used: Illumina HiSeq 2500. For construction of sequencing libraries, the recombined TCRbeta locus was amplified according to a previously published PCR protocol. The authors processed their data as follows. Reads whose average quality score was below 30 were removed, and the reads that remained were processed with IMSEQ. Each clonotype was defined by Vbeta gene, Jbeta gene and CDR3 amino acid sequence. The Morisita-Horn index, computed on the top 100 expanded clones, was used to quantify repertoire overlap between populations. Clonal diversity was assessed with Rényi diversity profiles calculated on the top 100 expanded clones. TCRdb reanalyzed the reads, keeping one entry per CDR3 protein sequence and omitting DNA. The V and J calls and clone size are TCRdb's, not the authors'. The sample's table covers more than 2,000 distinct CDR3 sequences. Jointly, the top ten make up less than 5% of the sample.

This record belongs to a study of GPR56 and killer-like receptors on CD4 memory cells (dated by TCRdb to the late 2010s). General notes on the study: The study proposed that the stepwise gain of KLRB1, KLRG1, GPR56 and finally KLRF1 marks human CD4+ memory T-cell differentiation and cytokine production potential. Healthy blood donors in the study were described as age-matched to the liver disease patients, whose median age was approximately 68 years.

The CDR3 covers 14 residues, taking in both the cysteine and the phenylalanine. Only the protein sequence is given. As encoded in the germline V gene (reference sequence), CDR1 is DFQATT while CDR2 is SNEGSKA. On the study overall, not on this receptor specifically: Clonal frequency was low in the marker-negative population and increased progressively along the proposed pathway, with TCRbeta diversity decreasing accordingly. The authors took the finding that clones dominating late populations 4 and 5 were also present in early populations 1 and 2 as evidence for linear differentiation. Rather than full repertoires, only the 100 most expanded clones per population were included in the diversity and similarity analyses. Overlap of TCR repertoires was especially pronounced between late populations 4 and 5, and partly extended to population 3.

Prior to TCRbeta sequencing, five KLR/GPR56-defined CD4+ populations were enriched by fluorescence-activated cell sorting. To test a linear memory differentiation pathway, the researchers sequenced TCRbeta repertoires from five CD4+ T-cell subsets that were defined by expression of KLRB1, KLRG1, GPR56 and KLRF1. TCR-sequenced cells came from peripheral blood of healthy control individuals, reported as five donors in the TCRbeta analysis figure. Heparinized peripheral blood was collected, and every sample was processed within one hour of being retrieved. Blood was diluted 1:2 in PBS, and peripheral blood mononuclear cells were then isolated from the diluted blood at room temperature by Biocoll density gradient centrifugation. Before flow sorting, CD4+ T cells were magnetically enriched from freshly isolated PBMCs using anti-CD4 MicroBeads. A BD FACSAria II was used to sort CD4+ T cells, enriched from the PBMCs of healthy donors, according to marker expression. For surface staining, the researchers used Miltenyi Biotec antibodies: anti-KLRB1 clone 191B8, anti-KLRF1 clone 4A4.D10 and anti-KLRG1 clone REA261.

The clonotype was recovered from a human donor in good health. This receptor chain uses TRBV20-1 and TRBJ2-7; there is no DNA to check the TCRdb D call of TRBD1. Sequenced input: memory CD4+ T cells from blood. The CDR3 protein sequence reads: CSAPGQASSHEQYF.